The rows below give T cell receptor beta chains drawn from one sample of a study of cytomegalovirus exposure and HLA in healthy donors. TCRdb's copy holds only in-frame clones and misses some; the assay was immunoSEQ multiplex PCR. The sample gives 90,000 to 130,000 clones, about 80% of which show up once; 13% is in the top ten. The source material was PBMCs. Receptors were obtained from a man aged 25 to 40 in good health and CMV-seropositive. Each CDR3 is given with its conserved first and last residue. Fields, in order: D gene, V gene, clone size, J gene, CDR3 DNA, CDR3 protein. The D gene is left open where the match is weak. Only some rows state a clone size, as once, few, many or a class for expanded clones.

NA	TRBV7-2	NA	TRBJ1-5	TGTGCCAGCAGCTTCCCAGATCAGCCCCAGCATTTT	CASSFPDQPQHF
TRBD1	TRBV4-3	NA	TRBJ2-4	TGCGCCAGCAGCCATCTGACAGGGGTCAAAAACATTCAGTACTTC	CASSHLTGVKNIQYF
NA	TRBV6-1	few	TRBJ1-5	TGTGCCAGTCGACAGGATTACAATCAGCCCCAGCATTTT	CASRQDYNQPQHF
NA	TRBV10-3	NA	TRBJ2-1	TGTGCCATCAGCCTAGCAGACCCTAGAAATGAGCAGTTCTTC	CAISLADPRNEQFF
TRBD1	TRBV9	NA	TRBJ1-2	TGTGCCAGCAGCGTAGCTATGACAGGGGGTAACTATGGCTACACCTTC	CASSVAMTGGNYGYTF
NA	TRBV19	NA	TRBJ1-5	TGTGCCAGTACCTACTTCGGGGGGAATCAGCCCCAGCATTTT	CASTYFGGNQPQHF
NA	TRBV4-3	NA	TRBJ2-2	TGCGCCAGCAGCCAGCTTTCGGGATCCGGGGAGCTGTTTTTT	CASSQLSGSGELFF
TRBD1	TRBV30	NA	TRBJ1-1	TGTGCCTGGAGCGGTACAGGGGGTGAAGCTTTCTTT	CAWSGTGGEAFF
NA	TRBV30	NA	TRBJ1-1	TGTGCCTGGAGTGTGGGGGCACCGAACACTGAAGCTTTCTTT	CAWSVGAPNTEAFF
NA	TRBV6-5	NA	TRBJ1-1	TGTGCCAGCAGTTACTCGGCTGTGAACACTGAAGCTTTCTTT	CASSYSAVNTEAFF
TRBD2	TRBV5-1	NA	TRBJ2-3	TGCGCCAGCAGCCCAATAACTAGCGGGGGGACTACAGATACGCAGTATTTT	CASSPITSGGTTDTQYF
TRBD1	TRBV19	NA	TRBJ2-7	TGTGCCAGTAGTGGTCGTGGACAGGGGGCCTACGAGCAGTACTTC	CASSGRGQGAYEQYF
NA	TRBV5-1	NA	TRBJ2-5	TGCGCCAGCAGCTTGGTTTACGGGGGTCTAGAGACCCAGTACTTC	CASSLVYGGLETQYF
NA	TRBV5-5	NA	TRBJ2-2	TGTGCCAGCAGCTTGGGGGGGGGCTCGAACACCGGGGAGCTGTTTTTT	CASSLGGGSNTGELFF
TRBD2	TRBV9	NA	TRBJ2-3	TGTGCCAGCAGTTACGGGGGGGCTGGCACAGATACGCAGTATTTT	CASSYGGAGTDTQYF
TRBD2	TRBV27	few	TRBJ2-5	TGTGCCAGCAGTTTATCAGCGGGACTGATACAAGAGACCCAGTACTTC	CASSLSAGLIQETQYF
TRBD2	TRBV29-1	NA	TRBJ2-1	TGCAGCGTTCGGGCTAGCGGGGCCTACAATGAGCAGTTCTTC	CSVRASGAYNEQFF
TRBD1	TRBV5-4	NA	TRBJ2-7	TGTGCCAGCAGCTCCCAGGGACAGGTTGCCTACGAGCAGTACTTC	CASSSQGQVAYEQYF
NA	TRBV27	NA	TRBJ1-2	TGTGCCAGCAGTTTTTCCAGGGGCGGGAACTATGGCTACACCTTC	CASSFSRGGNYGYTF
NA	TRBV9	NA	TRBJ1-1	TGTGCCAGCAGCCCGAGTGGGGGGTCGAACACTGAAGCTTTCTTT	CASSPSGGSNTEAFF